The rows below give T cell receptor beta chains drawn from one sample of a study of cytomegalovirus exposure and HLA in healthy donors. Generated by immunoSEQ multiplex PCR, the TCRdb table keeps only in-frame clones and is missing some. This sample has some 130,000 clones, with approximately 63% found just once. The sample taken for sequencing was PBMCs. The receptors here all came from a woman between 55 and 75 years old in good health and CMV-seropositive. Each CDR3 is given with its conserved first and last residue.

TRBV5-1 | CASSFKPTNTGELFF
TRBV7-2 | CASSASGTSAGEQYF
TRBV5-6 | CASSPLQGAGNTEAFF
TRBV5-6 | CASSSGTGFRGYTF
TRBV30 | CAWSDRRRGGVGGYTF
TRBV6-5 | CASSYLSSGSWQYF
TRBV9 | CASSVSSGNTIYF
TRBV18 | CASSPPSGTVNTEAFF
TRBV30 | CAWSLTPQGNQPQHF
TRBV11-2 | CASSGGVSQPQHF
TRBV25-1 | CASSEGDRPIYGYTF